Following are 29 T cell receptor beta chains from one sample sequenced in a study of cytomegalovirus exposure and HLA in healthy donors. Sequencing used immunoSEQ multiplex PCR; TCRdb keeps in-frame clones, though not all of them. This sample has about 74,000 clones, with 85% to 95% found just once. The material sequenced was PBMCs. The source of these receptors is a man younger than 30 in good health and CMV-seropositive.

This clone was seen once. V and J are TRBV10-3 and TRBJ1-2; no definite D call. V gave up 3 bases and J gave up 1 base, with 3 bases separating them. This CDR3 contains 12 residues. CDR1 is ENHRY, CDR2 SYGVKD, per germline. The CDR3 bases are TGTGCCATCAGTGACGGTAACTATGGCTACACCTTC. It yields the protein CAISDGNYGYTF.

The chain is built from TRBV6-5 and TRBJ2-7, with D possibly matching TRBD2 (5 bases). There are 12 residues in the CDR3. The V end was cut by 6 bases, the J end by 6 bases, with 12 bases between. Germline-derived CDR1 and CDR2 are MNHEY and SVGAGI. The CDR3 is CASRLEVGEQYF. The DNA of the CDR3 is TGTGCCAGCAGGCTGGAGGTTGGCGAGCAGTACTTC.

The chain has TRBV28 and TRBJ2-7; TRBD2 matches at 9 bases. The CDR3 totals 15 residues. Trimming took 3 bases from V and 1 from J; bases not matched to a gene: 4. Per the germline V gene, CDR1 is MDHEN and CDR2 is SYDVKM. DNA of the CDR3: TGTGCCAGCAGTTTGTGGACTAGCGCTTCCTACGAGCAGTACTTC. Its protein is CASSLWTSASYEQYF.

The gene calls are TRBV5-1 and TRBJ2-3; D unresolved. Germline CDR1 reads SGHRS; CDR2 reads YFSETQ. CDR3 length: 14 amino acids. The V gene lost 4 bases and the J gene lost 5 bases, with 14 bases spanning the gap. CDR3 coding DNA: TGCGCCAGCAGCGCCCTGGAAGGCGGAGATACGCAGTATTTT. Translation: CASSALEGGDTQYF.

The chain employs TRBV28 and TRBJ1-2; D is perhaps TRBD1 (6 bases). The germline V and J ends were trimmed by 7 bases and 8 bases, with 20 bases remaining between them. The CDR3 is 14 residues long. Germline CDR1 MDHEN, CDR2 SYDVKM. This CDR3 reads CASTLGGGAGGYTF. The DNA for the CDR3 is TGTGCCAGCACCTTAGGGGGGGGCGCGGGAGGCTACACCTTC.

This chain uses TRBV28 with TRBJ2-2; possibly TRBD2 for D (5 bases). From germline, CDR1 is MDHEN and CDR2 SYDVKM. The CDR3 totals 14 residues. V was shortened by 8 bases and J by 2 bases, with 12 bases between the two germline ends. The DNA for the CDR3 is TGTGCCAGCTCGGAGGACTTAAACACCGGGGAGCTGTTTTTT. This gives the protein CASSEDLNTGELFF.

This rearrangement joins TRBV4-2 to TRBJ1-4; 7 nucleotides agree with TRBD1. The trim removed 3 bases at V and 10 bases at J, leaving 2 bases unmatched. CDR1 and CDR2 (germline): LGHNA, YNFKEQ. The CDR3 covers 12 residues. CDR3 sequence reads: CASSQQGGKLFF. As DNA, the CDR3 is TGTGCCAGCAGCCAGCAGGGGGGAAAACTGTTTTTT.

This chain joins TRBV7-9 and TRBJ1-1; D may be TRBD1 (6 bases). The V gene lost 2 bases and the J gene lost 4 bases, with 11 bases spanning the gap. Germline lookup yields CDR1 SEHNR and CDR2 FQNEAQ (reference sequence). The CDR3 has 14 residues. The CDR3 region is CASSLLQGRTEAFF. The CDR3 DNA reads as TGTGCCAGCAGCTTACTACAGGGTCGCACTGAAGCTTTCTTT. Together with reference TRBV7-9 and TRBJ1-1, the CDR3 gives the full variable domain: DTGVSQNPRHKITKRGQNVTFRCDPISEHNRLYWYRQTLGQGPEFLTYFQNEAQLEKSRLLSDRFSAERPKGSFSTLEIQRTEQGDSAMYLCASSLLQGRTEAFFGQGTRLTVV.

The J gene is TRBJ2-2, the V gene TRBV25-1, with a tentative D call TRBD2 (5 bases). Germline CDR1 is MGHDK and CDR2 is SYGVNS. V shed 1 base and J shed 1 base, with 16 bases lying between them. The CDR3 runs 18 residues. The CDR3 spells CASSESAGERLNTGELFF. CDR3 coding DNA: TGTGCCAGCAGTGAATCGGCCGGGGAGAGACTGAACACCGGGGAGCTGTTTTTT.

This chain connects TRBV6-5 to TRBJ2-5; 7 nucleotides line up with TRBD2. Germline V lookup: CDR1 MNHEY, CDR2 SVGAGI. Germline trimming cut 6 bases from V and 4 bases from J; bases unmatched to any gene: 8. This CDR3 region has 14 residues. This CDR3 reads CASSFTSARETQYF. In nucleotides, the CDR3 is TGTGCCAGCAGCTTTACTAGCGCTAGAGAGACCCAGTACTTC.

In nucleotides, the CDR3 is TGTGCCAGTACCCCTCGCCTAGCGGGAGTCAATGAGCAGTTCTTC. Translating it yields CASTPRLAGVNEQFF. The rearrangement links TRBV19 to TRBJ2-1, with 10 bases identical to TRBD2. Trimming cost V 7 bases and J 6 bases; bases outside gene matches: 9. The CDR3 totals 15 residues. Germline CDR1 and CDR2: LNHDA and SQIVND (reference sequence).

The CDR3 is CAWTGGGETQYF. The CDR3 nucleotides read TGTGCCTGGACAGGGGGAGGAGAGACCCAGTACTTC. This chain connects TRBV30 to TRBJ2-5, with D tentatively TRBD1 (7 bases). Deletions cut 4 bases from V and 4 bases from J, with 10 bases between. CDR1 and CDR2 from the germline V gene are GTSNPN and SVGIG (reference sequence). The CDR3 length is 12 residues.

This clone was seen once. This chain uses TRBV28 with TRBJ2-5; D ambiguous. CDR1 is MDHEN, CDR2 SYDVKM, per germline. The CDR3 runs 11 residues. V was clipped by 6 bases and J by 9 bases, with 11 bases between them. This chain's CDR3 is CASRVRDAQYF. CDR3 in DNA: TGTGCCAGCAGGGTGAGAGATGCCCAGTACTTC. The complete variable domain, with remaining parts taken from reference TRBV28 and TRBJ2-5, reads DVKVTQSSRYLVKRTGEKVFLECVQDMDHENMFWYRQDPGLGLRLIYFSYDVKMKEKGDIPEGYSVSREKKERFSLILESASTNQTSMYLCASRVRDAQYFGPGTRLLVL.

The chain joins TRBV27 to TRBJ2-7; D might be TRBD1 (6 bases). CDR3 size: 16 residues. V lost 3 bases and J lost 5, with 20 bases in between. Germline CDR1 and CDR2: MNHEY and SMNVEV (reference sequence). In nucleotides, the CDR3 is TGTGCCAGCAGTTTTTCTGGACAGCTGCTTCGGGACGAGCAGTACTTC. The encoded protein is CASSFSGQLLRDEQYF.

The rearrangement links TRBV28 to TRBJ2-7; 9 nucleotides align to TRBD2. V shed 5 bases and J 5 bases; nucleotides not matched to a gene: 4. This CDR3 region has 13 residues. Per the germline V gene, CDR1 is MDHEN and CDR2 is SYDVKM. The CDR3 coding sequence is TGTGCCAGCAGTCCCGCTAGCGGGAACGAGCAGTACTTC. Protein product: CASSPASGNEQYF.

The chain joins TRBV27 to TRBJ1-1; D not certain. CDR3 length equals 13 residues. Per the germline V gene, CDR1 is MNHEY and CDR2 is SMNVEV (reference sequence). V lost 2 bases, J lost 8 bases, and 12 bases lay in between. The CDR3 DNA sequence: TGTGCCAGCAGTTTAGTCCCCTGGCAGGAAGCTTTCTTT. Encoded protein: CASSLVPWQEAFF.

The chain employs TRBV7-8 and TRBJ1-2; maybe TRBD1 (6 bases). Looked up from germline, CDR1 is SGHVS and CDR2 is FQNEAQ. With 5 bases removed from V and 4 bases from J, the gap between germline ends came to 11 bases. CDR3 length: 13 amino acids. The CDR3 sequence: CASSEGVLYGYTF. CDR3 sequence (DNA): TGTGCCAGCAGCGAGGGGGTGCTCTATGGCTACACCTTC. Full variable domain (missing parts from reference TRBV7-8 and TRBJ1-2): GAGVSQSPRYKVAKRGQDVALRCDPISGHVSLFWYQQALGQGPEFLTYFQNEAQLDKSGLPSDRFFAERPEGSVSTLKIQRTQQEDSAVYLCASSEGVLYGYTFGSGTRLTVV.

This rearrangement joins TRBV5-4 to TRBJ2-1; 7 nucleotides agree with TRBD2. The germline gives CDR1 SGHNT, CDR2 YYREEE (reference sequence). The CDR3 contains 18 residues. J gave up 4 bases and V 4 bases, and 17 bases lay outside the gene matches. The CDR3 DNA sequence: TGTGCCAGCAGCCCGGGGGGTAGCGGGTCCATTGGTTACAATGAGCAGTTCTTC. Translated: CASSPGGSGSIGYNEQFF.

The DNA of the CDR3 is TGTGCCAGCAGCTTAGAGGGACAGGGTAACTCTGGAAACACCATATATTTT. It translates to CASSLEGQGNSGNTIYF. The chain is built from TRBV7-9 and TRBJ1-3; 9 positions match TRBD1. V lost 1 base and J lost 0; bases outside the gene matches: 4. The germline gives CDR1 SEHNR, CDR2 FQNEAQ (reference sequence). This CDR3 has 17 amino acids.

The genes are TRBV6-5 and TRBJ2-7; possibly TRBD2 for D (6 bases). Trimming removed 5 bases at V and 0 bases at J, with 14 bases between. Germline V CDR1 and CDR2: MNHEY, SVGAGI. The CDR3 sequence is 15 residues long. The chain's CDR3 is CASSPGLGPSYEQYF. Written as DNA, the CDR3 is TGTGCCAGCAGTCCGGGACTCGGACCCTCCTACGAGCAGTACTTC.

The V gene is TRBV6-1, the J gene TRBJ1-5; unclear D gene. The CDR3 is 14 residues long. Trimming stripped 6 bases from V and 3 bases from J, with 12 bases between. CDR1 and CDR2 (germline): MNHNS, SASEGT. CDR3 nucleotide sequence: TGTGCCAGCAGGGAAACCGGGAACAATCAGCCCCAGCATTTT. This codes for CASRETGNNQPQHF.

V usage is TRBV19 and J usage is TRBJ2-3; 9 bases line up with TRBD2. V lost 4 bases, J lost 8 bases, and 10 bases stayed unmatched. The CDR3 covers 15 residues. Per germline, CDR1 LNHDA and CDR2 SQIVND (reference sequence). CDR3 sequence reads: CASSTSGASLSTQYF. The CDR3 nucleotides read TGTGCCAGTAGTACTAGCGGGGCGTCTTTAAGTACGCAGTATTTT.

This chain connects TRBV5-1 to TRBJ2-7, with TRBD2 matching 12 bases. Per germline, CDR1 SGHRS and CDR2 YFSETQ. The CDR3 is 15 amino acids. V trimming: 4 bases; J trimming: 5 bases; junction bases outside the gene matches: 7. The chain's CDR3 is CASSPRTSGTNEQYF. The CDR3 DNA reads as TGCGCCAGCAGCCCGAGGACTAGCGGGACCAACGAGCAGTACTTC.

J is TRBJ2-7 and V is TRBV19; D gene unclear. Germline CDR1 LNHDA, CDR2 SQIVND (reference sequence). V lost 1 base to trimming and J lost 5 bases, with 3 bases between them. The CDR3 totals 11 residues. CDR3 coding DNA: TGTGCCAGTAGTATAGCAAACGAGCAGTACTTC. The encoded protein is CASSIANEQYF.

The chain employs TRBV7-2 and TRBJ2-1; tentative D call: TRBD2 (6 bases). Per germline, CDR1 SGHTA and CDR2 FQGNSA. There are 14 residues in the CDR3. Deletions cut 1 base from V and 5 bases from J, with 9 bases between. CDR3 residues: CASSLDPGDNEQFF. The CDR3 DNA sequence: TGTGCCAGCAGCTTAGATCCGGGAGACAATGAGCAGTTCTTC.

Regarding this clone: An end of the junction differs from the germline gene, which may be a read error. The chain couples TRBV7-7 to TRBJ2-5; possible D gene TRBD2, 9 bases. CDR3 size: 14 residues. In germline, CDR1 is SSHAT, CDR2 FNYEAQ (reference sequence). The CDR3 spells CASSTSSGTGTQYF. DNA for the CDR3: TGTGCTAGCAGCACATCTAGCGGGACAGGGACCCAGTACTTC.

The chain couples TRBV19 to TRBJ1-1; 8 bases match TRBD1. This CDR3 is built from 16 residues. Per germline, CDR1 LNHDA and CDR2 SQIVND (reference sequence). Losses at the gene ends were 2 bases for V and 9 bases for J; bases not matched to a gene: 14. CDR3 loop: CASSILRQGWEGKAFF. The CDR3 DNA follows: TGTGCCAGTAGTATACTGAGACAGGGGTGGGAAGGGAAAGCTTTCTTT.

This chain joins TRBV5-4 and TRBJ2-1, with D unclear. Germline V gene sequence: CDR1 SGHNT, CDR2 YYREEE (reference sequence). This CDR3 has 13 amino acids. V gave up 4 bases and J gave up 7 bases, with 12 bases separating them. The CDR3 sequence: CASSPDILNEQFF. The CDR3 region has the DNA TGTGCCAGCAGCCCTGACATCCTAAATGAGCAGTTCTTC.

This clone is a singleton in its sample. The chain recombines TRBV6-1 with TRBJ2-7; 8 nucleotides line up with TRBD1. CDR1 and CDR2 (germline): MNHNS, SASEGT. The CDR3 is made up of 13 amino acids. The J segment lost 5 bases and the V segment lost 7 bases, leaving 7 bases of the junction unmatched. CDR3 protein: CASTNRGWDEQYF. DNA for the CDR3: TGTGCCAGCACCAACAGGGGGTGGGACGAGCAGTACTTC.